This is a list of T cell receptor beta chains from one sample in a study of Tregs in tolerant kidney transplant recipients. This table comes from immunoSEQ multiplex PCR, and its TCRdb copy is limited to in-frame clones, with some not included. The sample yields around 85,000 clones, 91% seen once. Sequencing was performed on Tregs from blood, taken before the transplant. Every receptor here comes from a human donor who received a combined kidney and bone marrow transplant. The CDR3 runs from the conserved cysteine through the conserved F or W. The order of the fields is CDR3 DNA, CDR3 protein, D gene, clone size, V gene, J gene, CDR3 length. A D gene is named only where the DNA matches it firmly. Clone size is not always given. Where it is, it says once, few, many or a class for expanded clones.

TGTGCCAGCAGCCGATCCCAGGGATTGAACACTGAAGCTTTCTTT	CASSRSQGLNTEAFF	-	-	TRBV28	TRBJ1-1	15
TGTGCCAGCAGTGAAGGGCCAGGTGTAGTGCGTCAGCCCCAGCATTTT	CASSEGPGVVRQPQHF	-	-	TRBV6-1	TRBJ1-5	16
TGCAGCGCCGAGGGTCCCAGCGGGAGGGTGTTTTTT	CSAEGPSGRVFF	TRBD2	-	TRBV29-1	TRBJ2-2	12
TGTGCCAGCAGCTTGAGCTCCTACGAGCAGTACTTC	CASSLSSYEQYF	-	-	TRBV7-6	TRBJ2-7	12
TGTGCTAGTGGTTTCACAGGGTCCACTGAAGCTTTCTTT	CASGFTGSTEAFF	-	few	TRBV12-5	TRBJ1-1	13
TGCGCCAGCAGCCAATCCGGGGATGGCTACACCTTC	CASSQSGDGYTF	-	-	TRBV4-3	TRBJ1-2	12
TGTGCCAGCAGTTACTCGATCCAGGTGAACACTGAAGCTTTCTTT	CASSYSIQVNTEAFF	-	-	TRBV6-5	TRBJ1-1	15
TGTGCCAGCAGTGAAGGACCTTGGGAGTACTTC	CASSEGPWEYF	-	-	TRBV6-1	TRBJ2-7	11
TGCGCCAGCAGCCGCCCGACTAGTCGGACCGGGGAGCTGTTTTTT	CASSRPTSRTGELFF	-	once	TRBV4-1	TRBJ2-2	15
TGTGCCAGCAGTTACGACGACAGTTTGCCCCAGTACTTC	CASSYDDSLPQYF	-	-	TRBV6-5	TRBJ2-5	13
TGTGCCATCAGTGAGTCCCAGGGCGGGACCTACGAGCAGTACTTC	CAISESQGGTYEQYF	-	-	TRBV10-3	TRBJ2-7	15
TGTGCCAGCAGCTTTGGCAATAGCGGGAGACTGGCCAATGAGCAGTTCTTC	CASSFGNSGRLANEQFF	TRBD2	few	TRBV5-6	TRBJ2-1	17
TGTGCCAGCAAAACAGCCTTGAACACTGAAGCTTTCTTT	CASKTALNTEAFF	-	-	TRBV6-1	TRBJ1-1	13
TGTGCCAGCTCACCACAGATAGCGGGAGGGGAGCATGAGCAGTTCTTC	CASSPQIAGGEHEQFF	TRBD2	-	TRBV18	TRBJ2-1	16
TGTGCCAGCTCACTGGGGCGGAGCTACGAGCAGTACTTC	CASSLGRSYEQYF	-	-	TRBV18	TRBJ2-7	13
TGTGCCAGCAGGCGGGATGGCACAGATACGCAGTATTTT	CASRRDGTDTQYF	-	-	TRBV2	TRBJ2-3	13
TGTGCCAGTAGTATGGGGGAGAACACTGAAGCTTTCTTT	CASSMGENTEAFF	-	-	TRBV19	TRBJ1-1	13
TGCGCCAGCAGCTCACTAGCGGGAGCCTACGAGCAGTACTTC	CASSSLAGAYEQYF	TRBD2	-	TRBV5-1	TRBJ2-7	14
TGTGCCAGTACTAGGACTAGCGGAGCCTTGGAGCAGTACTTC	CASTRTSGALEQYF	TRBD2	-	TRBV19	TRBJ2-7	14
TGTGCCACCGCTAGGGGGACTGATACGCAGTATTTT	CATARGTDTQYF	-	-	TRBV15	TRBJ2-3	12
TGTGCCAGCAGCGCCACAAGGGCCGACTATGGCTACACCTTC	CASSATRADYGYTF	-	-	TRBV9	TRBJ1-2	14
TGTGCCAGCAGTTTATCCTCCGGTGGGTCCTACGAGCAGTACTTC	CASSLSSGGSYEQYF	-	-	TRBV6-1	TRBJ2-7	15
TGTGCCAGCAGTTCCTCAGGGACCTACGAGCAGTACTTC	CASSSSGTYEQYF	-	-	TRBV6-6	TRBJ2-7	13
TGTGCCACCAGCAGGCAGTACTCGGGAGGCACCTTC	CATSRQYSGGTF	-	-	TRBV15	TRBJ1-2	12
TGTGCCAGCAGCCGGACAGTCCAAGAGACCCAGTACTTC	CASSRTVQETQYF	-	-	TRBV11-2	TRBJ2-5	13
TGCGCCAGCAGCTCTGAACGCGGGGGGGCCTACGAGCAGTACTTC	CASSSERGGAYEQYF	TRBD2	-	TRBV5-1	TRBJ2-7	15
TGTGCCAGCAGCCTACAGGATAATGAAAAACTGTTTTTT	CASSLQDNEKLFF	-	-	TRBV5-4	TRBJ1-4	13
TGTGCCAGCAGTTCATCCAGGGAGTCCGGGGAGCTGTTTTTT	CASSSSRESGELFF	-	-	TRBV27	TRBJ2-2	14
TGTGCCAGCAGGGAACCGAAAACTAGCGGGAGGGCTCGCTCCTACAATGAGCAGTTCTTC	CASREPKTSGRARSYNEQFF	TRBD2	once	TRBV2	TRBJ2-1	20
TGTGCCAGCAGCCCCCGAGGGCTAGCGGGGTCCTACGAGCAGTACTTC	CASSPRGLAGSYEQYF	TRBD2	-	TRBV7-2	TRBJ2-7	16
TGTGCCAGCAGCCCAGGGACCGCCCCCGGGGAGCAGTACTTC	CASSPGTAPGEQYF	-	-	TRBV5-6	TRBJ2-7	14
TGTGCCAGCAGTCCAGCCGGGACAGTCAAAAACATTCAGTACTTC	CASSPAGTVKNIQYF	TRBD1	-	TRBV28	TRBJ2-4	15
TGTGCCAGCAGCCCAAACCCGTCGGGCTTTGGAAACACCATATATTTT	CASSPNPSGFGNTIYF	-	-	TRBV11-2	TRBJ1-3	16
TGTGCCAGCAGGGGTGGGACAGTCGGAAACACCATATATTTT	CASRGGTVGNTIYF	TRBD1	-	TRBV6-5	TRBJ1-3	14
TGTGCCAGCAGCTTAGAGGACAGGGTGAACTATGGCTACACCTTC	CASSLEDRVNYGYTF	TRBD1	-	TRBV7-9	TRBJ1-2	15
TGTGCCAGCAGCTTCTCGGGAGACAACAATGAGCAGTTCTTC	CASSFSGDNNEQFF	-	-	TRBV11-1	TRBJ2-1	14
TGCAGCGCCTACAGGGTCGACACTGAAGCTTTCTTT	CSAYRVDTEAFF	-	-	TRBV29-1	TRBJ1-1	12
TGTGCCATCAAGACGACAGGGGGGCCTGGAAACACCATATATTTT	CAIKTTGGPGNTIYF	TRBD1	-	TRBV10-3	TRBJ1-3	15
TGTGCCAGCAATACAGGGAGGAACACCGGGGAGCTGTTTTTT	CASNTGRNTGELFF	-	-	TRBV6-1	TRBJ2-2	14
TGTGCCAGTAGTATTGGGCGGAGCTACGAGCAGTACTTC	CASSIGRSYEQYF	-	-	TRBV19	TRBJ2-7	13
TGCGCCAGCAGCCCCTCACGAGCCCGCACAGATACGCAGTATTTT	CASSPSRARTDTQYF	-	-	TRBV4-3	TRBJ2-3	15
TGTGCCAGCAGTGGACTAGCGGTCTACAATGAGCAGTTCTTC	CASSGLAVYNEQFF	TRBD2	-	TRBV2	TRBJ2-1	14
TGTGCCAGCAGTTACTCGGGACTCAGGAACACTGAAGCTTTCTTT	CASSYSGLRNTEAFF	-	-	TRBV6-5	TRBJ1-1	15
TGTGCCAGCAGCTTTGCGAGAGGATCGACAGGGGGAGAGGGCACCGGGGAGCTGTTTTTT	CASSFARGSTGGEGTGELFF	TRBD1	-	TRBV5-4	TRBJ2-2	20
TGTGCCAGCAGCAAAGGCCCAAAATCCGGCAATCAGCCCCAGCATTTT	CASSKGPKSGNQPQHF	-	-	TRBV21-1	TRBJ1-5	16